The source of this T cell receptor beta chain is a study of cytomegalovirus exposure and HLA in healthy donors. Broader study findings: In vitro experiments confirmed that a few CMV-associated chains were specific for CMV antigens. Cytomegalovirus association was assigned to over 150 TCR beta chains. Within the 120 or so validation repertoires, first-cohort TCR clusters tended to co-occur, according to a later analysis. Cytomegalovirus status, reportedly, was diagnosed with high specificity and sensitivity by the classifier.

Sequencing used immunoSEQ multiplex PCR; TCRdb keeps in-frame clones, though not all of them. Among over 150,000 clones, roughly 85% were seen once, and the ten largest hold about 17%. The J segment lost 3 bases and the V segment lost 5 bases, leaving 8 bases of the junction unmatched. CDR3 length: 15 residues. Per the germline V gene, CDR1 is SGHAT and CDR2 is FQNNGV. For this clone: As yet, its antigen is unknown.

Sequenced material: PBMCs. This TCR derives from a man younger than 35 in good health and CMV-seropositive. V is TRBV11-2 and J is TRBJ2-5, with 8 bases that match TRBD1. CDR3 bases: TGTGCCAGCAGCCTAGGACAGGGTAGGGAAGAGACCCAGTACTTC. This translates into CASSLGQGREETQYF.